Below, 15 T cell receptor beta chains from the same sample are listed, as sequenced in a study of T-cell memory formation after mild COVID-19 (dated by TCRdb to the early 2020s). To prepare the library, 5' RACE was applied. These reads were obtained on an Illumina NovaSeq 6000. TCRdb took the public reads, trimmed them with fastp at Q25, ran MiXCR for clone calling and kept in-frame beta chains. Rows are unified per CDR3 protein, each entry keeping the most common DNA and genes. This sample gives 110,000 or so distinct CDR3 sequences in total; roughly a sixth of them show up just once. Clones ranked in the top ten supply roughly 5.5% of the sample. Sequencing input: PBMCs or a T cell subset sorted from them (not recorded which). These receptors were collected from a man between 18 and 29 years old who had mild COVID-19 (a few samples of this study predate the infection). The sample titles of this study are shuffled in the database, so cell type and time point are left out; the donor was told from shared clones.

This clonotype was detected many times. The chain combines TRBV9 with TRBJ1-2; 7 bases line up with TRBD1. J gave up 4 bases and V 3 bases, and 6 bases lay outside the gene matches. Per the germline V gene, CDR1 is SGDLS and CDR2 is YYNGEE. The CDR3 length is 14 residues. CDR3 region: CASSGTGAGYGYTF. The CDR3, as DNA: TGTGCCAGCAGCGGCACAGGGGCCGGCTATGGCTACACCTTC.

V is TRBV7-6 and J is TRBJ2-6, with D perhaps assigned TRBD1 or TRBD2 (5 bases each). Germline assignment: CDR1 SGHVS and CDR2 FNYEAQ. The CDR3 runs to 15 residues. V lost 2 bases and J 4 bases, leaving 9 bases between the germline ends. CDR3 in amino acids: CASSLSGSGANVLTF. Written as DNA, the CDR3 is TGTGCCAGCAGCTTATCAGGGAGCGGGGCCAACGTCCTGACTTTC.

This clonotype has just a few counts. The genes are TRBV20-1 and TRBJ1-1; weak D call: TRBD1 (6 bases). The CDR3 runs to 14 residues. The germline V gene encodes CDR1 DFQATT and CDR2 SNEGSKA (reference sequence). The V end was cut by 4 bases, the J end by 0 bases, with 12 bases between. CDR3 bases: TGCAGTGCTAACGAGGGACACTTGAACACTGAAGCTTTCTTT. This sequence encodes CSANEGHLNTEAFF.

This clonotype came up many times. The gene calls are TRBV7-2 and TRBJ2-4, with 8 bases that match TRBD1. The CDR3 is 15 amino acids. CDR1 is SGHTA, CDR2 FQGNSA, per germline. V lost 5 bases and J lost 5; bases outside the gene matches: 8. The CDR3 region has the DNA TGTGCCAGCAGCCCCCGGACAGGGTGGGAAAACATTCAGTACTTC. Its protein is CASSPRTGWENIQYF.

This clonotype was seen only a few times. The CDR3 region has the DNA TGTGCCAGCAGTGGTCTAGTTACCACAGATACGCAGTATTTT. Translation: CASSGLVTTDTQYF. This sequence joins TRBV2 and TRBJ2-3; D gene ambiguous. CDR3 length: 14 amino acids. Looked up from germline, CDR1 is SNHLY and CDR2 is FYNNEI. V lost 4 bases, J lost 2 bases, and 10 bases lay in between.

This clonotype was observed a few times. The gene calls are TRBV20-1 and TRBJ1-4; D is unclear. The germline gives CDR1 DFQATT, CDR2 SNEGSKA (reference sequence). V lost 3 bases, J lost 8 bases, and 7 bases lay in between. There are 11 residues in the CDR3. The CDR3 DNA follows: TGCAGTGCTAGCTTAAGAGAAAAACTGTTTTTT. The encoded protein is CSASLREKLFF.

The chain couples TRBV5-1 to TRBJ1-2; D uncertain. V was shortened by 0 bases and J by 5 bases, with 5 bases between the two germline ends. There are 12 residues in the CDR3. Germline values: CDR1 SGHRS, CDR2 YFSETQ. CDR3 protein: CASSLERYGYTF. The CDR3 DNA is TGCGCCAGCAGCTTGGAAAGATATGGCTACACCTTC.

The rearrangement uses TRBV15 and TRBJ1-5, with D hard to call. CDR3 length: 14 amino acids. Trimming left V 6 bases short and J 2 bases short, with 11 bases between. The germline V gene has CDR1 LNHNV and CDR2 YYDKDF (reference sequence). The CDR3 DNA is TGTGCCACCAGAGACCTTGCGGGCAATCAGCCCCAGCATTTT. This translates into CATRDLAGNQPQHF.

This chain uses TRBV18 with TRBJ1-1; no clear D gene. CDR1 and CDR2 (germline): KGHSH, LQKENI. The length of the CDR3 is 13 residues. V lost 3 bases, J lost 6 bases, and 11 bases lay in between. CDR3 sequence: CASSPLPQAEAFF. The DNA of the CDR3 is TGTGCCAGCTCACCTCTTCCTCAGGCTGAAGCTTTCTTT.

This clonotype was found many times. The CDR3 DNA reads as TGTGCCAGCAGTGATCCGGGACGCCTGTTTTTT. This gives the protein CASSDPGRLFF. This rearrangement joins TRBV12-3 or TRBV12-4 to TRBJ1-4; D may be TRBD1 (5 bases). V was clipped by 5 bases and J by 14 bases, with 12 bases between them. The CDR3 runs to 11 residues.

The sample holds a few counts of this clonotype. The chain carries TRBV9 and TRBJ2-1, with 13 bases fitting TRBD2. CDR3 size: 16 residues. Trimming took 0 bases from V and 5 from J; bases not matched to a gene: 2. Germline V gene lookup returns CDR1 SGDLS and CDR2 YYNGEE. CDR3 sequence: CASSVGGLAGDNEQFF. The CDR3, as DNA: TGTGCCAGCAGCGTAGGTGGACTAGCGGGGGACAATGAGCAGTTCTTC.

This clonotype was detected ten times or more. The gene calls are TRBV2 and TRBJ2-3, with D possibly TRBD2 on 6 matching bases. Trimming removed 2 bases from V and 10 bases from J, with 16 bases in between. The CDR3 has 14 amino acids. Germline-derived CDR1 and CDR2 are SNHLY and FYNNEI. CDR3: CASSEIRGDSAQYF. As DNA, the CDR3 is TGTGCCAGCAGTGAAATTCGTGGGGACTCAGCGCAGTATTTT.

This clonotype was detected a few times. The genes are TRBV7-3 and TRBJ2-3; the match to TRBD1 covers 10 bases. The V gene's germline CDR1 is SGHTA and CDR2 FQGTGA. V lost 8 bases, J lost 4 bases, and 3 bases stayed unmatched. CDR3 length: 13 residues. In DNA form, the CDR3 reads TGTGCCAGCGGGGACAGGGGATCAGATACGCAGTATTTT. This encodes CASGDRGSDTQYF.

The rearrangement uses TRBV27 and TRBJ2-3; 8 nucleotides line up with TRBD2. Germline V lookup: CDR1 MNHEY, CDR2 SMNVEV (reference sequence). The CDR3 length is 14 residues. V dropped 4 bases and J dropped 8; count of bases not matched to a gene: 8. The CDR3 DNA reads TGTGCCAGCAGTTCAATGTCAAGCGGGGGTACGCAGTATTTT. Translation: CASSSMSSGGTQYF.

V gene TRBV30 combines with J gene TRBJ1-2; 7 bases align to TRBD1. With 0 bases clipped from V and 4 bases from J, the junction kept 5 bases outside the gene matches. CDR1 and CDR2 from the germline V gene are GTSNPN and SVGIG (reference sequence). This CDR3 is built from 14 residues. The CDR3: CAWSVQGVIYGYTF. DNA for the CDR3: TGTGCCTGGAGTGTCCAGGGGGTAATCTATGGCTACACCTTC.